This T cell receptor beta chain emerged from a study of blood T cell repertoires in COVID-19. Study details: COVID-19 samples from acute and convalescent phases originated in the United States, Italy and Spain. Sources were T cells, B-cell-depleted T cells, or PBMCs; the material itself was cDNA or gDNA.

CDR1 LNHDA and CDR2 SQIVND come from the germline V gene (reference sequence). This CDR3 spans 14 amino acids. The V end was cut by 7 bases, the J end by 4 bases, with 13 bases between. As processed by the authors: Estimation of nucleated cell counts was performed using reference gene primer amplification. Assay used: immunoSEQ multiplex PCR; TCRdb lists only in-frame clones, some missing. Clone size and V and J calls were adopted from that table, with D and trimming inferred from the DNA. The sample shows over 200,000 clones, around 85% of them seen only once. The chain is built from TRBV19 and TRBJ2-2; D is possibly TRBD2 (5 bases). This clonotype was sampled from a woman of 80 years or more with acute or convalescent COVID-19. The sequencing input was peripheral blood. CDR3 sequence (DNA): TGTGCCAGTAAAGAGGGATTAGTCACCGGGGAGCTGTTTTTT. Translated, it gives CASKEGLVTGELFF. The variable domain in full, with the rest retrieved from reference TRBV19 and TRBJ2-2, is DGGITQSPKYLFRKEGQNVTLSCEQNLNHDAMYWYRQDPGQGLRLIYYSQIVNDFQKGDIAEGYSVSREKKESFPLTVTSAQKNPTAFYLCASKEGLVTGELFFGEGSRLTVL.